These 13 T cell receptor beta chains share one sample of origin, sequenced in a study of T cell changes during pregnancy in multiple sclerosis. Libraries were prepared by immunoSEQ multiplex PCR; TCRdb keeps only in-frame clonotypes and omits some of them. Seen here are roughly 87,000 clones, roughly 95% observed once, and the top ten hold 1.1% to 1.5%. Sequencing was performed on peripheral blood, taken in the third trimester of pregnancy. The origin of the receptors is a female donor in good health, enrolled as a control in a pregnancy study.

J is TRBJ1-2 and V is TRBV4-1; tentatively, D is TRBD1 (6 bases). Germline CDR1 MGHRA, CDR2 YSYEKL. There are 12 residues in the CDR3. Trimming removed 4 bases at V and 6 bases at J, with 9 bases between. As DNA, the CDR3 is TGCGCCAGCAGCCTCAGGGGAGATGGCTACACCTTC. It encodes CASSLRGDGYTF.

The chain couples TRBV30 to TRBJ2-7; the match to TRBD1 covers 10 bases. The germline V gene has CDR1 GTSNPN and CDR2 SVGIG (reference sequence). The CDR3 runs 16 residues. The trim removed 2 bases at V and 6 bases at J, leaving 13 bases unmatched. The CDR3 here is CAWSSLDRGLGSEQYF. The CDR3 region has the DNA TGTGCCTGGAGTTCACTTGACAGGGGGCTAGGAAGCGAGCAGTACTTC.

V gene TRBV27 combines with J gene TRBJ2-7, with a weak D call TRBD1 (5 bases). CDR1 is MNHEY, CDR2 SMNVEV, per germline (reference sequence). Trimming stripped 2 bases from V and 3 bases from J, with 8 bases between. The CDR3 sequence is 13 residues long. The CDR3 nucleotides read TGTGCCAGCAGTTTAGGGGCGAACTACGAGCAGTACTTC. Its protein is CASSLGANYEQYF.

V is TRBV6-4 and J is TRBJ2-3; weak D call: TRBD2 (6 bases). V was pared by 7 bases and J by 2 bases, with 16 bases between. Germline V gives CDR1 MRHNA, CDR2 SNTAGT. The CDR3 is made up of 15 amino acids. The CDR3 sequence is CASKRGGRPTDTQYF. The CDR3, as DNA: TGTGCCAGCAAGCGAGGAGGGAGGCCCACAGATACGCAGTATTTT.

CDR3 loop: CATSGLAGGDYEQYF. The CDR3 DNA follows: TGTGCCACCAGCGGTTTAGCGGGAGGGGACTACGAGCAGTACTTC. The gene calls are TRBV15 and TRBJ2-7; 11 bases are a match to TRBD2. The germline V gene encodes CDR1 LNHNV and CDR2 YYDKDF (reference sequence). The CDR3 consists of 15 residues. J was trimmed by 3 bases and V by 5 bases; bases with no gene match: 6.

This clone was observed a handful of times. The V gene is TRBV10-3, the J gene TRBJ1-5; 7 bases match TRBD1. Losses at the gene ends were 6 bases for V and 3 bases for J; bases not matched to a gene: 2. Germline assignment: CDR1 ENHRY and CDR2 SYGVKD. CDR3 length: 13 amino acids. CDR3 bases: TGTGCCATCAGCAGGGGGGACAATCAGCCCCAGCATTTT. Translating gives CAISRGDNQPQHF.

The CDR3 spells CAISGPTGGSLNEQFF. Here the CDR3 DNA reads TGTGCCATCAGTGGCCCGACAGGGGGCTCTCTCAATGAGCAGTTCTTC. The chain couples TRBV10-3 to TRBJ2-1; 10 positions agree with TRBD1. Germline V CDR1 and CDR2: ENHRY, SYGVKD. V was pared by 4 bases and J by 6 bases, with 9 bases of the junction left unmatched. This CDR3 region has 16 residues.

The V call is TRBV5-6, the J call TRBJ2-7, with D perhaps TRBD2 (6 bases). The germline V and J ends were trimmed by 6 bases and 0 bases, with 13 bases remaining between them. The CDR3 spans 14 residues. Germline CDR1 is SGHDT and CDR2 is YYEEEE. The CDR3 DNA is TGTGCCAGCACCGTTCGGCGGGGCTCCTACGAGCAGTACTTC. It is translated as CASTVRRGSYEQYF.

This clone was detected once. The chain combines TRBV2 with TRBJ1-2; the D gene is possibly TRBD1 (6 bases). Germline loops: CDR1 SNHLY, CDR2 FYNNEI. V lost 7 bases and J 2 bases, leaving 11 bases between the germline ends. The CDR3 runs to 13 residues. The CDR3 spells CASKRDMNYGYTF. Here the CDR3 DNA reads TGTGCCAGCAAGCGGGACATGAACTATGGCTACACCTTC. The variable domain in full, with the rest retrieved from reference TRBV2 and TRBJ1-2, is EPEVTQTPSHQVTQMGQEVILRCVPISNHLYFYWYRQILGQKVEFLVSFYNNEISEKSEIFDDQFSVERPDGSNFTLKIRSTKLEDSAMYFCASKRDMNYGYTFGSGTRLTVV.

This clone has a single count. The V call is TRBV5-1, the J call TRBJ2-1; tentative D call: TRBD2 (5 bases). The CDR3 runs 14 residues. CDR1 and CDR2 (germline): SGHRS, YFSETQ. V lost 0 bases and J 5 bases, leaving 9 bases between the germline ends. The CDR3 bases are TGCGCCAGCAGCTTGGCCGCGGGTAACAATGAGCAGTTCTTC. Translation gives CASSLAAGNNEQFF.

This clone was recorded a few times. The CDR3 reads CASSTIPGQGDQPQHF. CDR3 bases: TGTGCCAGCAGTACTATACCGGGACAGGGCGATCAGCCCCAGCATTTT. The rearrangement uses TRBV28 and TRBJ1-5, with 9 positions matching TRBD1. The germline V gene encodes CDR1 MDHEN and CDR2 SYDVKM. Unmatched junction bases numbered 10, after V lost 5 bases and J lost 5 bases. This CDR3 is 16 amino acids long.

CDR3 DNA sequence: TGTGCCAGCAGCTTGATGAGCTATGGCTACACCTTC. Protein product: CASSLMSYGYTF. The genes are TRBV5-6 and TRBJ1-2, with D unresolved. The ends were cut back, 1 base at V and 4 bases at J, with 5 bases in the middle. There are 12 residues in the CDR3. Germline CDR1 and CDR2: SGHDT and YYEEEE.

The chain joins TRBV19 to TRBJ2-7; maybe TRBD1 (6 bases). Germline assignment: CDR1 LNHDA and CDR2 SQIVND (reference sequence). This CDR3 spans 13 amino acids. Trimming took off 3 bases at V and 0 bases at J, with 6 bases between the two ends. CDR3: CASSMDSSYEQYF. The CDR3 DNA reads as TGTGCCAGTAGTATGGACAGCTCCTACGAGCAGTACTTC.